Listed below are T cell receptor beta chains from one sample, sequenced in a study of cytomegalovirus exposure and HLA in healthy donors. Produced via immunoSEQ multiplex PCR; TCRdb's table is partial and in-frame only. This table holds roughly 200,000 clones, around three quarters found once. Sequencing was carried out using PBMCs. The receptors were sampled from a man aged 25-40 years in good health and CMV-seronegative. CDR3s include the opening cysteine and the closing phenylalanine or tryptophan. D genes are given only for firm matches. The size field is filled for only some rows; it gives once, few, many or a size class.

>-|TRBV19|-|TRBJ2-7|15
CASSIFSGAGHEQYF
TGTGCCAGTAGTATTTTCTCAGGCGCCGGCCACGAGCAGTACTTC
>few|TRBV7-7|-|TRBJ2-1|14
CASSPGTGNNEQFF
TGTGCTAGCAGCCCAGGGACTGGGAACAATGAGCAGTTCTTC
>-|TRBV9|TRBD2|TRBJ2-1|14
CASSVSSGSNEQFF
TGTGCCAGCAGCGTGTCTAGCGGGAGCAATGAGCAGTTCTTC
>-|TRBV21-1|-|TRBJ2-7|18
CASSSPRRASGSLWEQYF
TGTGCCAGCAGCTCCCCCCGTAGGGCTAGCGGGTCCCTTTGGGAGCAGTACTTC
>few|TRBV2|TRBD2|TRBJ2-1|15
CASKLAGEYYNEQFF
TGTGCCAGCAAACTAGCGGGTGAATACTACAATGAGCAGTTCTTC
>-|TRBV5-1|TRBD1|TRBJ1-1|15
CASSWPGQGIEEAFF
TGCGCCAGCAGCTGGCCGGGACAGGGGATTGAAGAAGCTTTCTTT
>-|TRBV27|-|TRBJ2-5|16
CASSLHPSVAGGTQYF
TGTGCCAGCAGCCTCCATCCATCCGTTGCCGGGGGGACCCAGTACTTC
>-|TRBV28|TRBD2|TRBJ2-1|14
CASSSGGWEDEQFF
TGTGCCAGCAGTTCGGGAGGCTGGGAGGATGAGCAGTTCTTC
>few|TRBV5-1|TRBD1|TRBJ2-7|16
CASSLGPGQGLLEQYF
TGCGCCAGCAGCTTGGGCCCGGGACAGGGGCTTCTCGAGCAGTACTTC
>-|TRBV19|-|TRBJ2-6|15
CASKEASSGANVLTF
TGTGCCAGTAAGGAGGCGAGCTCTGGGGCCAACGTCCTGACTTTC
>-|TRBV7-9|-|TRBJ1-4|14
CASSLLGLKGKLFF
TGTGCCAGCAGCTTACTAGGTTTAAAAGGAAAACTGTTTTTT
>-|TRBV29-1|TRBD1|TRBJ1-2|14
CSVEGTGTDYGYTF
TGCAGCGTTGAAGGTACCGGGACAGACTATGGCTACACCTTC
>-|TRBV18|-|TRBJ2-1|17
CASSPLRGGSSYNEQFF
TGTGCCAGCTCACCATTAAGGGGCGGTAGCTCCTACAATGAGCAGTTCTTC
>-|TRBV2|TRBD1|TRBJ1-1|14
CASRTRDRGTEAFF
TGTGCCAGCAGGACCCGGGACAGGGGCACTGAAGCTTTCTTT
>once|TRBV6-5|TRBD1|TRBJ1-5|14
CASRRGQTNQPQHF
TGTGCCAGCAGACGGGGACAGACCAATCAGCCCCAGCATTTT
>few|TRBV6-5|TRBD2|TRBJ2-1|15
CASSKPTSGTNEQFF
TGTGCCAGCAGTAAACCGACTAGCGGGACTAATGAGCAGTTCTTC
>-|TRBV28|-|TRBJ2-2|12
CASNLYTGELFF
TGTGCCAGCAATCTATACACCGGGGAGCTGTTTTTT
>-|TRBV27|TRBD2|TRBJ2-3|15
CASGILAGNTDTQYF
TGTGCCAGCGGGATACTAGCGGGAAACACAGATACGCAGTATTTT
>-|TRBV11-2|-|TRBJ1-1|13
CASSFPKNTEAFF
TGTGCCAGCAGCTTCCCCAAGAACACTGAAGCTTTCTTT
>few|TRBV6-6|-|TRBJ2-5|11
CARTRGKTQYF
TGTGCCAGGACTAGGGGAAAGACCCAGTACTTC
>-|TRBV2|-|TRBJ2-5|12
CASRAEQETQYF
TGTGCCAGCAGAGCGGAACAAGAGACCCAGTACTTC
>few|TRBV2|-|TRBJ2-7|13
CASRLSVSYEQYF
TGTGCCAGTAGACTAAGCGTCTCCTACGAGCAGTACTTC
>-|TRBV5-4|TRBD2|TRBJ2-7|15
CASSGTSGTPPEQYF
TGTGCCAGCAGCGGGACTAGCGGGACGCCACCTGAGCAGTACTTC
>-|TRBV7-3|TRBD1|TRBJ2-2|18
CASSSAGRDRGNTGELFF
TGTGCCAGCAGCTCCGCTGGCCGGGACAGGGGAAACACCGGGGAGCTGTTTTTT
>few|TRBV6-5|-|TRBJ1-1|13
CASSRGQNTEAFF
TGTGCCAGCAGCAGGGGACAGAACACTGAAGCTTTCTTT
>-|TRBV19|TRBD1|TRBJ2-3|15
CASRRTGSSTDTQYF
TGTGCCAGTAGGAGGACAGGGTCTAGCACAGATACGCAGTATTTT
>-|TRBV30|TRBD2|TRBJ2-7|14
CAWSVVGGGYEQYF
TGTGCCTGGAGTGTAGTGGGGGGGGGCTACGAGCAGTACTTC
>-|TRBV28|-|TRBJ2-7|12
CASKNSGYEQYF
TGTGCCAGCAAGAACTCGGGCTACGAGCAGTACTTC
>-|TRBV5-8|-|TRBJ1-2|14
CASSWDIGVYGYTF
TGTGCCAGCAGCTGGGACATCGGGGTCTATGGCTACACCTTC
>-|TRBV6-1|TRBD1|TRBJ1-2|15
CASSGQGGEIYGYTF
TGTGCCAGCAGCGGACAGGGGGGAGAAATCTATGGCTACACCTTC
>-|TRBV5-1|TRBD1|TRBJ2-2|14
CASSSGTGPGELFF
TGCGCCAGCAGCTCCGGGACAGGGCCCGGGGAGCTGTTTTTT
>-|TRBV7-9|-|TRBJ2-7|13
CASSMTASYEQYF
TGTGCCAGCAGTATGACAGCGAGCTACGAGCAGTACTTC
>-|TRBV5-4|-|TRBJ2-7|14
CASRLEASASEQYF
TGTGCCAGCAGGTTGGAAGCGAGCGCCAGCGAGCAGTACTTC
>-|TRBV10-1|TRBD1|TRBJ1-3|18
CASSEPPLQGPSGNTIYF
TGCGCCAGCAGTGAGCCCCCTTTACAGGGGCCCTCTGGAAACACCATATATTTT
>-|TRBV11-2|-|TRBJ2-7|14
CASSRGGGSYEQYF
TGTGCCAGCTCCCGGGGAGGGGGCTCCTACGAGCAGTACTTC
>few|TRBV27|-|TRBJ2-2|15
CASRRQQGNTGELFF
TGTGCCAGCAGGCGACAACAGGGAAACACCGGGGAGCTGTTTTTT
>-|TRBV2|-|TRBJ1-5|15
CASSVGGHISQPQHF
TGTGCCAGCAGTGTAGGGGGACATATCTCTCAGCCCCAGCATTTT
>once|TRBV19|TRBD1|TRBJ1-2|15
CASSTGTGGLYGYTF
TGTGCCAGTAGTACTGGGACAGGGGGCTTATATGGCTACACCTTC
>-|TRBV6-5|TRBD1|TRBJ2-7|14
CASSRQGVSYEQYF
TGTGCCAGCAGCCGACAGGGGGTCTCCTACGAGCAGTACTTC
>-|TRBV28|TRBD2|TRBJ2-3|16
CASSSMTSRSTDTQYF
TGTGCCAGCAGTTCGATGACTAGCCGGAGCACAGATACGCAGTATTTT
>-|TRBV29-1|-|TRBJ1-1|11
CSVEGFDEAFF
TGCAGCGTTGAGGGCTTCGATGAAGCTTTCTTT
>-|TRBV28|-|TRBJ1-5|15
CASSPLDRLTQPQHF
TGTGCCAGCAGCCCCCTTGACAGGTTGACGCAGCCCCAGCATTTT
>-|TRBV5-1|-|TRBJ2-7|15
CASSLSRDPHYEQYF
TGCGCCAGCAGCTTGTCGCGGGATCCCCATTACGAGCAGTACTTC
>-|TRBV6-4|TRBD2|TRBJ2-3|15
CASSSLAGGTDTQYF
TGTGCCAGCAGTTCCCTGGCGGGAGGCACAGATACGCAGTATTTT
>-|TRBV19|-|TRBJ2-3|15
CASSNTGIGTDTQYF
TGTGCCAGTAGTAATACAGGGATCGGCACAGATACGCAGTATTTT
>-|TRBV2|TRBD2|TRBJ2-1|15
CASSFFSGRRDEQFF
TGTGCCAGCAGTTTCTTCAGCGGGAGACGCGATGAGCAGTTCTTC
>-|TRBV27|TRBD2|TRBJ2-2|16
CASSLATSGIAGELFF
TGTGCCAGCAGTTTAGCGACTAGCGGGATAGCCGGGGAGCTGTTTTTT
>-|TRBV19|TRBD2|TRBJ2-2|14
CASEGGPLGGELFF
TGTGCCTCGGAGGGAGGGCCTCTAGGCGGGGAGCTGTTTTTT
>-|TRBV2|-|TRBJ1-2|13
CASSTELNYGYTF
TGTGCCAGCAGTACAGAGTTAAACTATGGCTACACCTTC
>-|TRBV5-1|TRBD1|TRBJ1-2|13
CASSLGQGYSYTF
TGCGCCAGCAGCCTAGGACAGGGTTATAGCTACACCTTC
>once|TRBV6-5|TRBD1|TRBJ1-6|15
CASSRQGAQNSPLHF
TGTGCCAGCAGCCGACAGGGGGCACAGAATTCACCCCTCCACTTT